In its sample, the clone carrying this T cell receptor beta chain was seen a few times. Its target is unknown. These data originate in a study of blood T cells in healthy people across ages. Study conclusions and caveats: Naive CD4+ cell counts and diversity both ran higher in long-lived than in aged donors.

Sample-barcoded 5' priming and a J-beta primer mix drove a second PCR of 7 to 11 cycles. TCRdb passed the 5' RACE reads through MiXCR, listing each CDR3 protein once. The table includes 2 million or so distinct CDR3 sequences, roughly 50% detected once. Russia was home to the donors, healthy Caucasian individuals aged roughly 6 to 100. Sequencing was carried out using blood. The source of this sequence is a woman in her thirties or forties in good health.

CDR3 sequence reads: CASSPNSGGQYF. Written as DNA, the CDR3 is TGTGCCAGCAGCCCGAATTCCGGGGGGCAGTACTTC. The rearrangement joins TRBV7-2 to TRBJ2-7; weak D call: TRBD2 (6 bases). This CDR3 comprises 12 residues. CDR1 is SGHTA and CDR2 is FQGNSA in the germline V gene. With 5 bases removed from V and 9 bases from J, the gap between germline ends came to 14 bases. Complete variable domain (other parts from reference TRBV7-2 and TRBJ2-7): GAGVSQSPSNKVTEKGKDVELRCDPISGHTALYWYRQSLGQGLEFLIYFQGNSAPDKSGLPSDRFSAERTGGSVSTLTIQRTQQEDSAVYLCASSPNSGGQYFGPGTRLTVT.